This T cell receptor (beta chain) was sequenced in a study of shared clonotypes between healthy human individuals. In the sorted-subset replicate PCRs, approximately 200 ng DNA, 25,000 to 35,000 T cell genomes, was used. Only in-frame clones appear in the TCRdb table, and some are missing; sequencing was by immunoSEQ multiplex PCR. The table has some 2,500,000 clones, 93% seen once. Trimming removed 2 bases from V and 2 bases from J; junction bases left unmatched: 7. Germline CDR1 is SGHRS and CDR2 is YFSETQ. The CDR3 contains 16 residues. This sequence joins TRBV5-1 and TRBJ2-3; 8 nucleotides line up with TRBD1. Sample: naive CD4+ T cells from PBMCs. Subset given: CD45RA+ positively selected. This clonotype originated in a man aged 18-30 years in good health. Some clones in this sample may be carry-over from other donors' samples. CDR3 nucleotide sequence: TGCGCCAGCAGCTTCGGCGGACAGGGAAACACAGATACGCAGTATTTT. Amino acid sequence: CASSFGGQGNTDTQYF. Together with reference TRBV5-1 and TRBJ2-3, the CDR3 gives the full variable domain: KAGVTQTPRYLIKTRGQQVTLSCSPISGHRSVSWYQQTPGQGLQFLFEYFSETQRNKGNFPGRFSGRQFSNSRSEMNVSTLELGDSALYLCASSFGGQGNTDTQYFGPGTRLTVL.